The 9 T cell receptor beta chains below all came from one sample that was sequenced in a study of PD-1 blockade in classical Hodgkin lymphoma. Described time point: cycle 4 day 1 (C4D1), after more than five weeks of nivolumab. Every single patient, without exception, relapsed after autologous stem cell transplantation, and brentuximab vedotin exposure varied. Clones were read by immunoSEQ multiplex PCR, and TCRdb kept only the in-frame ones, dropping some. Counted here are tens of thousands of clones, approximately 78% occurring once; the ten biggest clones make up 9.4%. Source: peripheral blood mononuclear cells (PBMCs), taken before the fourth cycle of nivolumab. Every receptor here comes from a human donor with classical Hodgkin lymphoma.

This chain connects TRBV7-2 to TRBJ2-7; D is ambiguous. V shed 4 bases and J shed 2 bases, with 12 bases lying between them. The germline gives CDR1 SGHTA, CDR2 FQGNSA. The CDR3 totals 14 residues. CDR3 region: CASSSRTVPYEQYF. The CDR3 nucleotides read TGTGCCAGCAGCTCACGGACCGTACCCTACGAGCAGTACTTC. The whole variable domain, remainder taken from reference TRBV7-2 and TRBJ2-7, is GAGVSQSPSNKVTEKGKDVELRCDPISGHTALYWYRQSLGQGLEFLIYFQGNSAPDKSGLPSDRFSAERTGGSVSTLTIQRTQQEDSAVYLCASSSRTVPYEQYFGPGTRLTVT.

The chain joins TRBV11-2 to TRBJ1-5; TRBD1 is a possible D gene (6 bases). V was pared by 1 base and J by 3 bases, with 10 bases between. The CDR3 contains 15 residues. CDR1 is SGHAT, CDR2 FQNNGV, per germline. The CDR3 protein is CASSLGGQDNQPQHF. The DNA of the CDR3 is TGTGCCAGCAGCTTAGGGGGGCAGGACAATCAGCCCCAGCATTTT. Using reference TRBV11-2 and TRBJ1-5 for the parts outside the CDR3, the full variable domain is EAGVAQSPRYKIIEKRQSVAFWCNPISGHATLYWYQQILGQGPKLLIQFQNNGVVDDSQLPKDRFSAERLKGVDSTLKIQPAKLEDSAVYLCASSLGGQDNQPQHFGDGTRLSIL.

V gene TRBV5-6 combines with J gene TRBJ1-5, with unresolved D. Trimming removed 3 bases at V and 4 bases at J, with 5 bases between. Germline assignment: CDR1 SGHDT and CDR2 YYEEEE. The CDR3 runs 12 residues. The CDR3 here is CASSSANQPQHF. The DNA for the CDR3 is TGTGCCAGCAGCTCGGCAAATCAGCCCCAGCATTTT.

The chain employs TRBV27 and TRBJ2-1; possibly TRBD1 for D (7 bases). V was clipped by 7 bases and J by 3 bases, with 22 bases between them. From germline, CDR1 is MNHEY and CDR2 SMNVEV (reference sequence). This CDR3 comprises 17 residues. In DNA, the CDR3 is TGTGCCAGCACAGGGGGGAATGCGGGAAGGGGCTACAATGAGCAGTTCTTC. Its protein is CASTGGNAGRGYNEQFF.

The rearrangement joins TRBV5-1 to TRBJ1-1; TRBD1 might be the D (6 bases). This CDR3 is built from 14 residues. The germline V gene encodes CDR1 SGHRS and CDR2 YFSETQ. The V gene lost 2 bases and the J gene lost 5 bases, with 13 bases spanning the gap. The CDR3 DNA reads TGCGCCAGCAGCTTAGCAGGGGCTCAAACTGAAGCTTTCTTT. Protein product: CASSLAGAQTEAFF.

The chain links TRBV4-2 to TRBJ2-5; D possibly corresponds to TRBD2 (7 bases). Trimming took off 0 bases at V and 5 bases at J, with 16 bases between the two ends. The CDR3 covers 16 residues. Germline assignment: CDR1 LGHNA and CDR2 YNFKEQ. The CDR3 DNA sequence: TGTGCCAGCAGCCAAGATAAGAGGGGGGGGTTGGAGACCCAGTACTTC. Translating gives CASSQDKRGGLETQYF.

The rearrangement uses TRBV6-1 and TRBJ1-4; 7 bases fit TRBD1. Per the germline V gene, CDR1 is MNHNS and CDR2 is SASEGT. J gave up 0 bases and V 2 bases, and 6 bases lay outside the gene matches. The CDR3 is made up of 17 amino acids. The CDR3 DNA is TGTGCCAGCAGTGAACACTATGGACAGGCAACTAATGAAAAACTGTTTTTT. Translated, it gives CASSEHYGQATNEKLFF.

This clone was seen a handful of times. The chain joins TRBV6-1 to TRBJ2-2; 7 bases are shared with TRBD2. This CDR3 contains 13 residues. The V gene end was trimmed by 8 bases and the J gene end by 0 bases; junction bases not matched to a gene: 0. The V gene's germline CDR1 is MNHNS and CDR2 SASEGT. This CDR3 is CASGGANTGELFF. The CDR3 DNA sequence: TGTGCCAGCGGGGGGGCGAACACCGGGGAGCTGTTTTTT.

The V and J genes are TRBV18 and TRBJ1-5; D is unresolved. The CDR3 consists of 16 residues. Germline values: CDR1 KGHSH, CDR2 LQKENI. Trimming removed 0 bases from V and 2 bases from J, with 11 bases in between. The chain's CDR3 is CASSPPTSGGNQPQHF. The CDR3 DNA reads as TGTGCCAGCTCACCACCGACCTCCGGGGGCAATCAGCCCCAGCATTTT.